Below are 10 T cell receptor beta chains sequenced from a single sample in a study of blood T cell repertoires in COVID-19. Libraries were prepared by immunoSEQ multiplex PCR; TCRdb keeps only in-frame clonotypes and omits some of them. The repertoire holds 60,000 or so clones, with over 70% as singletons. Specimen: peripheral blood. The receptors come from a human donor in a cohort sampled during active COVID-19.

This sequence joins TRBV2 and TRBJ1-5; D uncertain. Trimming cost V 4 bases and J 9 bases, with 10 bases left between them. The germline CDR1 and CDR2 sequences are SNHLY and FYNNEI. The CDR3 has 12 residues. CDR3 bases: TGTGCCAGCAGTGGATCCGAGGGGCCCCAGCATTTT. It translates to CASSGSEGPQHF.

This chain links TRBV6-5 with TRBJ1-2; D remains unclear. Trimming stripped 2 bases from V and 7 bases from J, with 11 bases between. From germline, CDR1 is MNHEY and CDR2 SVGAGI. The length of the CDR3 is 13 residues. CDR3 nucleotides: TGTGCCAGCAGTTACACGGGGTCAAGTGGCTACACCTTC. This gives the protein CASSYTGSSGYTF.

This chain connects TRBV6-2 or TRBV6-3 to TRBJ2-7, with 8 bases lining up with TRBD2. Germline CDR1 reads MNHEY; CDR2 reads SVGEGT. The V gene end was trimmed by 4 bases and the J gene end by 3 bases; junction bases not matched to a gene: 11. The CDR3 covers 16 residues. DNA for the CDR3: TGTGCCAGCAGTTCCCAACTAGCGGCAGATTACTACGAGCAGTACTTC. Its protein is CASSSQLAADYYEQYF.

This sequence joins TRBV11-2 and TRBJ2-5, with D unresolved. The CDR3 sequence is 13 residues long. V was pared by 2 bases and J by 2 bases, with 6 bases between. Germline CDR1 is SGHAT and CDR2 is FQNNGV. CDR3: CASSLWRQETQYF. CDR3 DNA: TGTGCCAGCAGCTTATGGCGGCAAGAGACCCAGTACTTC.

V and J are TRBV12-3 or TRBV12-4 and TRBJ1-6, with D uncertain. The CDR3 spans 12 residues. With 6 bases removed from V and 8 bases from J, the gap between germline ends came to 8 bases. The chain's CDR3 is CASSLYDSPLHF. CDR3 DNA sequence: TGTGCCAGCAGCCTATATGATTCACCCCTCCACTTT.

The V call is TRBV5-6, the J call TRBJ1-1; tentative D call: TRBD1 (6 bases). CDR1 and CDR2 from the germline V gene are SGHDT and YYEEEE. V was clipped by 7 bases and J by 6 bases, with 13 bases between them. The CDR3 is made up of 12 amino acids. For the CDR3, the DNA is TGTGCCAGCTCAGTAGGGGGGGCTGAAGCTTTCTTT. It codes for CASSVGGAEAFF.

The J gene is TRBJ2-7, the V gene TRBV27; possibly TRBD1 for D (6 bases). Looked up from germline, CDR1 is MNHEY and CDR2 is SMNVEV (reference sequence). This CDR3 has 14 amino acids. The germline V and J ends were trimmed by 0 bases and 2 bases, with 8 bases remaining between them. Written as DNA, the CDR3 is TGTGCCAGCAGTTTATCCAGGGGCCCCTACGAGCAGTACTTC. It is translated as CASSLSRGPYEQYF.

The V gene is TRBV30, the J gene TRBJ2-7; D is undetermined. There are 13 residues in the CDR3. Germline CDR1 reads GTSNPN; CDR2 reads SVGIG (reference sequence). The V gene lost 4 bases and the J gene lost 4 bases, with 14 bases spanning the gap. The CDR3 loop is CAWTNHSRYEQYF. The CDR3 DNA is TGTGCCTGGACGAACCACTCCCGTTACGAGCAGTACTTC.

The chain combines TRBV10-3 with TRBJ2-7; 9 bases match TRBD1. This CDR3 contains 15 residues. Germline CDR1 and CDR2: ENHRY and SYGVKD. V trimming: 2 bases; J trimming: 4 bases; junction bases outside the gene matches: 6. The CDR3 loop is CAISEAGTGKYEQYF. As DNA, the CDR3 is TGTGCCATCAGTGAGGCCGGGACAGGGAAATACGAGCAGTACTTC.

J is TRBJ2-2 and V is TRBV25-1, with 9 bases matching TRBD2. The CDR3 has 14 amino acids. Germline CDR1 is MGHDK and CDR2 is SYGVNS. The V segment lost 4 bases and the J segment 3 bases; nucleotides outside the gene matches: 0. CDR3: CASSGTSDTGELFF. The DNA of the CDR3 is TGTGCCAGCAGTGGGACTAGCGACACCGGGGAGCTGTTTTTT. Together with reference TRBV25-1 and TRBJ2-2, the CDR3 gives the full variable domain: EADIYQTPRYLVIGTGKKITLECSQTMGHDKMYWYQQDPGMELHLIHYSYGVNSTEKGDLSSESTVSRIRTEHFPLTLESARPSHTSQYLCASSGTSDTGELFFGEGSRLTVL.